This is a list of T cell receptor beta chains from one sample in a study of cytomegalovirus exposure and HLA in healthy donors. Sequencing was performed with immunoSEQ multiplex PCR; in TCRdb, only in-frame clones are kept and a portion is missing. The sample has over 150,000 clones; approximately 85% are singletons. The sequenced sample consisted of PBMCs. Every receptor here comes from a girl aged 2 to 9 in good health and CMV-seropositive. Both conserved end residues are part of each CDR3. A D gene is named only where the DNA matches it firmly. A clone size is listed for some rows: how often the clone was seen (once, few, many), or a class if it is expanded.

TRBJ1-4 | . | TRBD1 | 16 | TRBV19 | TGTGCCAGTACAAAGATTTCCGGACAGGGAAATGAAAAACTGTTTTTT | CASTKISGQGNEKLFF
TRBJ1-5 | . | . | 14 | TRBV30 | TGTGCCTGGAGTGCAGGGGCGCAAAGTCAGCCCCAGCATTTT | CAWSAGAQSQPQHF
TRBJ2-5 | . | TRBD2 | 15 | TRBV4-1 | TGCGCCAGCAGCCGCCGCCTGGGAGGGCAAGAGACCCAGTACTTC | CASSRRLGGQETQYF
TRBJ2-7 | . | TRBD1 | 12 | TRBV6-5 | TGTGCCAGCAGGACAGGGGGTTACGAGCAGTACTTC | CASRTGGYEQYF
TRBJ2-5 | once | . | 15 | TRBV15 | TGTGCCACCAGCAGAGAGGGGACACTAAAAGAGACCCAGTACTTC | CATSREGTLKETQYF
TRBJ1-1 | . | . | 14 | TRBV5-1 | TGCGCCAGCAGCTCCTCCACAGGGAACACTGAAGCTTTCTTT | CASSSSTGNTEAFF
TRBJ2-1 | . | TRBD2 | 14 | TRBV15 | TGTGCCACCAGCGGGACTAGCGATTACAATGAGCAGTTCTTC | CATSGTSDYNEQFF
TRBJ1-4 | . | . | 15 | TRBV18 | TGTGCCAGCTCAACGACCGGAAGGGGGAGCGAAAAACTGTTTTTT | CASSTTGRGSEKLFF
TRBJ2-3 | . | . | 15 | TRBV9 | TGTGCCAGCAGCGCAAGGGGTTTGGGTTCAGATACGCAGTATTTT | CASSARGLGSDTQYF
TRBJ2-1 | . | . | 11 | TRBV20-1 | TGCAGTGCAACACCTCTAGAGGGGCAGTTCTTC | CSATPLEGQFF
TRBJ2-5 | . | . | 13 | TRBV6-1 | TGTGCCAGCAGTGAAAGGAGGCAAGAGACCCAGTACTTC | CASSERRQETQYF
TRBJ2-3 | once | TRBD2 | 15 | TRBV7-6 | TGTGCCAGCAGGCGTTATCCGGGACTAGGGGATACGCAGTATTTT | CASRRYPGLGDTQYF
TRBJ1-3 | . | . | 14 | TRBV5-4 | TGTGCCAGCAGCTTTGGCAGGGTCGAGAACACCATATATTTT | CASSFGRVENTIYF
TRBJ2-7 | . | TRBD1 | 16 | TRBV10-2 | TGCGCCAGCTGGGGGGACTCGACAGGGGGCTCCTACGAGCAGTACTTC | CASWGDSTGGSYEQYF
TRBJ1-1 | . | . | 17 | TRBV30 | TGTGCCTGGAGTGTACGGCAGAGGATTAGTGTGAACACTGAAGCTTTCTTT | CAWSVRQRISVNTEAFF
TRBJ2-7 | few | . | 15 | TRBV7-9 | TGTGCCAGCAGCTCCCTTGGGGGGGCTACTTACGAGCAGTACTTC | CASSSLGGATYEQYF
TRBJ1-4 | . | . | 16 | TRBV28 | TGTGCCAGCACCTTAGATCCCCAGGGAAACGATGAAAAACTGTTTTTT | CASTLDPQGNDEKLFF
TRBJ2-5 | . | . | 12 | TRBV30 | TGTGCCTGGAGTTTTACAGGGGAGACCCAGTACTTC | CAWSFTGETQYF
TRBJ1-4 | . | TRBD1 | 15 | TRBV6-1 | TGTGCCAGCAGTCCTAAACAGGGGGATGATGGAAAACTGTTTTTT | CASSPKQGDDGKLFF
TRBJ1-2 | . | . | 13 | TRBV6-1 | TGTGCCAGCAGTGAACTGGGGGCTCTTGGCTACACCTTC | CASSELGALGYTF
TRBJ2-3 | few | TRBD1 | 17 | TRBV27 | TGTGCCAGCAGTTTGCGTAGGGACAGGGTGAGCACAGATACGCAGTATTTT | CASSLRRDRVSTDTQYF
TRBJ2-7 | . | TRBD1 | 15 | TRBV5-1 | TGCGCCAGCAGCTTGGGACAGGGGGCCCCCGGGGGGCAGTACTTC | CASSLGQGAPGGQYF
TRBJ2-7 | . | . | 21 | TRBV28 | TGTGCCAGCAGTTGGAGGGCCGGAGGGGAGGCATCTGTAGGTTTCTCCTACGAGCAGTACTTC | CASSWRAGGEASVGFSYEQYF
TRBJ1-2 | once | TRBD1 | 15 | TRBV7-2 | TGTGCCAGCAGCGCCTCCGGGACAGGGTTGGATGGCTACACCTTC | CASSASGTGLDGYTF
TRBJ2-3 | . | . | 13 | TRBV5-1 | TGCGCCAGCAGCTTGGGGGGGGCAGATACGCAGTATTTT | CASSLGGADTQYF
TRBJ2-1 | . | TRBD1 | 15 | TRBV30 | TGTGCCTGGAGTACCCCGACAGGGCTCTACAATGAGCAGTTCTTC | CAWSTPTGLYNEQFF
TRBJ2-1 | . | TRBD2 | 18 | TRBV5-1 | TGCGCCAGCAGCCCTGGGACTAGCGGGAGGGCCGGGAACAATGAGCAGTTCTTC | CASSPGTSGRAGNNEQFF
TRBJ2-2 | . | . | 16 | TRBV30 | TGTGCCTGGAGTGGCGAGAAAACTAGCTACACCGGGGAGCTGTTTTTT | CAWSGEKTSYTGELFF
TRBJ1-1 | . | . | 13 | TRBV7-3 | TGTGCCAGCAGCTTATCCTACGCCACTGAAGCTTTCTTT | CASSLSYATEAFF
TRBJ1-2 | . | . | 12 | TRBV4-2 | TGTGCCAGCAGCCAAGTTATGGGCCCCTCCACCTTC | CASSQVMGPSTF
TRBJ2-3 | . | TRBD2 | 13 | TRBV2 | TGTGCCAGCAGTGGCGGGGAGGGAGATACGCAGTATTTT | CASSGGEGDTQYF
TRBJ2-2 | . | TRBD1 | 13 | TRBV29-1 | TGCAGCGTTCACAGGGGGCGGACCGGGGAGCTGTTTTTT | CSVHRGRTGELFF
TRBJ1-1 | . | . | 10 | TRBV29-1 | TGCAGCGTTGAGAGCACTGAAGCTTTCTTT | CSVESTEAFF
TRBJ2-3 | once | . | 15 | TRBV6-1 | TGTGCCAGCAGTCCAGGGTTATTGGGCACAGATACGCAGTATTTT | CASSPGLLGTDTQYF
TRBJ2-1 | . | TRBD2 | 15 | TRBV19 | TGTGCCAGTACCCTTACTAGCGGGACGTACAATGAGCAGTTCTTC | CASTLTSGTYNEQFF
TRBJ2-1 | . | . | 15 | TRBV27 | TGTGCCAGCAGTTATACCGGGAGCTCCTACAATGAGCAGTTCTTC | CASSYTGSSYNEQFF
TRBJ1-5 | . | TRBD1 | 15 | TRBV6-6 | TGTGCCAGCATCTACCGACAGGGGAGCAATCAGCCCCAGCATTTT | CASIYRQGSNQPQHF
TRBJ2-2 | . | . | 13 | TRBV5-4 | TGTGCCAGCAGCCGCGTTCCGTCCGGGGAGCTGTTTTTT | CASSRVPSGELFF
TRBJ2-2 | . | . | 15 | TRBV28 | TGTGCCAGCAGTTTGGTCAGTTCGAACACCGGGGAGCTGTTTTTT | CASSLVSSNTGELFF
TRBJ1-2 | . | . | 13 | TRBV19 | TGTGCCAGTTATGAGGAAGGGGGCTATGGCTACACCTTC | CASYEEGGYGYTF
TRBJ2-7 | . | TRBD2 | 15 | TRBV5-1 | TGCGCCAGCAGCACCGTGAGCGGGGTTTCGAAAGAGCAGTACTTC | CASSTVSGVSKEQYF
TRBJ2-1 | once | . | 15 | TRBV18 | TGTGCCAGCTCACCACCGACAGGCTCCTACAATGAGCAGTTCTTC | CASSPPTGSYNEQFF
TRBJ1-5 | . | . | 16 | TRBV10-3 | TGTGCCATCAGTGAGTCAGGAGGGGTGGATAATCAGCCCCAGCATTTT | CAISESGGVDNQPQHF
TRBJ1-1 | . | TRBD1 | 14 | TRBV10-2 | TGCGCCAGCAGTGAGTCGTCCTCAGGGGGGCGAGCTTTCTTT | CASSESSSGGRAFF
TRBJ2-5 | . | TRBD1 | 12 | TRBV30 | TGTGCCTGGCGACAGGGGCAAGAGACCCAGTACTTC | CAWRQGQETQYF
TRBJ2-7 | . | . | 12 | TRBV30 | TGTGCTTTGAGAAGTGAGCCCTACGAGCAGTACTTC | CALRSEPYEQYF
TRBJ2-5 | . | TRBD1 | 13 | TRBV6-1 | TGTGCCAACTCGGACAGGGGTGGAGAGACCCAGTACTTC | CANSDRGGETQYF
TRBJ2-1 | . | TRBD2 | 14 | TRBV2 | TGTGCCAGCAGGGGGACTAGCGGGAACAATGAGCAGTTCTTC | CASRGTSGNNEQFF
TRBJ2-3 | few | TRBD2 | 16 | TRBV5-1 | TGCGCCAGCAGCTTGACCGGACTAGCGGTAGGGGATACGCAGTATTTT | CASSLTGLAVGDTQYF
TRBJ2-1 | . | TRBD2 | 16 | TRBV4-1 | TGCGCCAGCAGCCACCATAGCGGGAGGGCCTACAATGAGCAGTTCTTC | CASSHHSGRAYNEQFF
TRBJ2-3 | . | TRBD1 | 15 | TRBV10-2 | TGCGCCAGCACCAGGACAGGGGAGGGCACAGATACGCAGTATTTT | CASTRTGEGTDTQYF
TRBJ2-7 | . | . | 13 | TRBV9 | TGTGCCAGCAGCGTAGCGGGAGACAACGAGCAGTACTTC | CASSVAGDNEQYF